The 23 T cell receptor beta chains listed next were all sequenced from one sample in a study of response to subunit inactivated influenza vaccine. TCRdb processed the RT-PCR reads anew with MiXCR; each CDR3 protein has one entry. The data contain around 250,000 distinct CDR3 sequences, roughly an eighth of them singletons. Sequenced here: non-naive T cells sorted from PBMCs, sampled around 15 days before vaccination. These TCRs come from a man aged 50 to 60 who received an inactivated influenza vaccine.

This sequence joins TRBV4-3 and TRBJ1-4; TRBD1 agrees at 8 bases. The CDR3 is 16 amino acids. Unmatched junction bases numbered 3, after V lost 1 base and J lost 2 bases. The germline gives CDR1 LGHNA, CDR2 YSLEER. CDR3 region: CASSQAPGGTNEKLFF. Written as DNA, the CDR3 is TGCGCCAGCAGCCAAGCCCCAGGGGGCACTAATGAAAAACTGTTTTTT.

This clonotype has a count of ten or more. This rearrangement joins TRBV29-1 to TRBJ1-1; D perhaps matches TRBD1 (5 bases). Trimming removed 6 bases from V and 1 base from J, with 9 bases in between. Germline-derived CDR1 and CDR2 are SQVTM and ANQGSEA. This CDR3 is 12 amino acids long. Here the CDR3 reads CSVGRGNTEAFF. The CDR3 DNA reads as TGCAGCGTGGGACGCGGGAACACTGAAGCTTTCTTT.

This clonotype was seen a handful of times. This chain links TRBV14 with TRBJ2-2; D is unclear. Trimming removed 0 bases from V and 7 bases from J, with 15 bases in between. There are 16 residues in the CDR3. Germline V gene sequence: CDR1 SGHDN, CDR2 FVKESK. The CDR3: CASSQERPSLGGELFF. The CDR3 nucleotides are TGTGCCAGCAGCCAAGAAAGGCCCAGTTTGGGCGGGGAGCTGTTTTTT.

The table lists this clonotype with a few counts. The chain couples TRBV2 to TRBJ1-5; no reliable D call. Per the germline V gene, CDR1 is SNHLY and CDR2 is FYNNEI. V was shortened by 6 bases and J by 6 bases, with 12 bases between the two germline ends. The CDR3 has 13 amino acids. As DNA, the CDR3 is TGTGCCAGCAGACGGGCTGAGAGTCAGCCCCAGCATTTT. Translated: CASRRAESQPQHF.

V is TRBV6-1 and J is TRBJ1-4; possible D gene TRBD1, 6 bases. There are 15 residues in the CDR3. The germline CDR1 and CDR2 sequences are MNHNS and SASEGT. V lost 7 bases, J lost 8 bases, and 20 bases lay in between. Here the CDR3 reads CASTEGGLGGEKLFF. The CDR3 DNA follows: TGTGCCAGCACCGAAGGGGGGCTGGGGGGAGAAAAACTGTTTTTT.

This clonotype appeared many times. The chain is built from TRBV20-1 and TRBJ2-5; D is possibly TRBD2 (7 bases). The CDR3 has 10 residues. CDR1 is DFQATT, CDR2 SNEGSKA, per germline (reference sequence). This CDR3 is CTTGGETQYF. As DNA, the CDR3 is TGCACAACGGGGGGCGAGACCCAGTACTTC.

This chain connects TRBV5-5 to TRBJ2-7, with TRBD1 as a possible D gene (6 bases). The V gene lost 0 bases and the J gene lost 2 bases, with 18 bases spanning the gap. Germline CDR1 SGHKS, CDR2 YYEKEE (reference sequence). The CDR3 consists of 17 residues. The CDR3 nucleotides read TGTGCCAGCAGCTTGGCCGGCTATAATGAGGGGGCCTACGAGCAGTACTTC. Translating gives CASSLAGYNEGAYEQYF.

This clonotype was recorded at least ten times. The genes are TRBV5-6 and TRBJ2-5; a weak D match, TRBD2 (5 bases). The CDR3 runs 19 residues. Trimming took off 0 bases at V and 7 bases at J, with 28 bases between the two ends. Germline CDR1 is SGHDT and CDR2 is YYEEEE. The CDR3 protein is CASSLVPSQVSGRGATQYF. CDR3 sequence (DNA): TGTGCCAGCAGCTTGGTCCCGTCCCAGGTTTCTGGGAGAGGAGCGACCCAGTACTTC.

The chain combines TRBV3-1 with TRBJ2-7; no definite D call. Between the trimmed V and J ends, which lost 2 bases and 6 bases, there was a span of 5 bases. The germline V gene encodes CDR1 LGHDT and CDR2 YNNKEL (reference sequence). The CDR3 spans 11 residues. The CDR3 nucleotides read TGTGCCAGCAGCCAATCGGCCGAGCAGTACTTC. Its protein is CASSQSAEQYF.

The sample holds a few counts of this clonotype. This chain uses TRBV28 with TRBJ2-7; D tentatively reads TRBD1 or TRBD2 (5 bases each). The V and J ends lost 3 bases and 3 bases respectively, with 9 bases between them. The CDR3 is 13 residues long. Looked up from germline, CDR1 is MDHEN and CDR2 is SYDVKM. The CDR3 DNA is TGTGCCAGCAGTTTCGGGGACCGCTACGAGCAGTACTTC. This sequence encodes CASSFGDRYEQYF.

The chain recombines TRBV5-1 with TRBJ1-1, with D hard to call. V was shortened by 1 base and J by 1 base, with 8 bases between the two germline ends. The CDR3 runs to 14 residues. CDR1 is SGHRS and CDR2 is YFSETQ in the germline V gene. CDR3 residues: CASSLQGPNTEAFF. As DNA, the CDR3 is TGCGCCAGCAGCTTGCAAGGTCCGAACACTGAAGCTTTCTTT.

This clonotype was seen a few times. The rearrangement joins TRBV7-2 to TRBJ1-1; 7 bases agree with TRBD1. CDR3 length equals 16 residues. V shed 2 bases, J shed 1 base, and the junction held 7 bases outside the gene matches. Germline CDR1 and CDR2: SGHTA and FQGNSA. CDR3 sequence: CASSLIGPGGNTEAFF. The CDR3 DNA is TGTGCCAGCAGCTTAATCGGCCCAGGGGGGAACACTGAAGCTTTCTTT.

This clonotype has ten or more counts. This rearrangement joins TRBV5-5 to TRBJ2-1, with 8 positions matching TRBD2. The J segment lost 2 bases and the V segment lost 4 bases, leaving 14 bases of the junction unmatched. Germline V gives CDR1 SGHKS, CDR2 YYEKEE (reference sequence). The CDR3 runs to 18 residues. The CDR3 nucleotides are TGTGCCAGCAGCGGAGGGTTTAGCGGGAAAGTGGCCTACAATGAGCAGTTCTTC. Its protein is CASSGGFSGKVAYNEQFF.

This clonotype was seen more than once but under ten times. The V and J genes are TRBV29-1 and TRBJ1-4; no reliable D call. Germline V gene data show CDR1 as SQVTM and CDR2 as ANQGSEA. CDR3 length: 13 residues. Trimming shortened V by 6 bases and J by 0 bases, and 8 bases separated the two germline ends. The CDR3 DNA reads TGCAGCGTGCAGAGAGCAACTAATGAAAAACTGTTTTTT. It translates to CSVQRATNEKLFF.

This clonotype was counted a few times. This may be a read error, as it is one base from a much larger clone. The chain has TRBV20-1 and TRBJ2-3; the match to TRBD1 covers 8 bases. Trimming removed 8 bases from V and 6 bases from J; junction bases left unmatched: 4. Germline lookup yields CDR1 DFQATT and CDR2 SNEGSKA (reference sequence). This CDR3 spans 11 amino acids. Here the CDR3 reads CSYRGKDTQYF. The CDR3 DNA reads TGCAGTTACAGGGGGAAGGATACGCAGTATTTT.

The chain links TRBV5-1 to TRBJ2-7; 9 nucleotides align to TRBD1. Germline-derived CDR1 and CDR2 are SGHRS and YFSETQ. The CDR3 totals 15 residues. The trim removed 0 bases at V and 4 bases at J, leaving 5 bases unmatched. The chain's CDR3 is CASSLGGQGFYEQYF. CDR3 nucleotide sequence: TGCGCCAGCAGCTTGGGCGGACAGGGGTTTTACGAGCAGTACTTC.

The table lists this clonotype with a few counts. The chain joins TRBV15 to TRBJ2-7, with D perhaps assigned TRBD1 or TRBD2 (5 bases each). Trimming shortened V by 0 bases and J by 3 bases, and 9 bases separated the two germline ends. Germline V gene sequence: CDR1 LNHNV, CDR2 YYDKDF (reference sequence). The CDR3 contains 14 residues. CDR3 nucleotides: TGTGCCACCAGCAGAGACAGGGCGGGCTACGAGCAGTACTTC. Encoded protein: CATSRDRAGYEQYF.

This clonotype was observed a handful of times. This chain connects TRBV12-3 or TRBV12-4 to TRBJ2-1, with 11 bases lining up with TRBD2. The CDR3 loop spans 15 amino acids. J gave up 6 bases and V 6 bases, and 7 bases lay outside the gene matches. CDR3: CASRSPSGRSNEQFF. The CDR3, as DNA: TGTGCCAGCAGATCTCCTAGCGGGAGGTCCAATGAGCAGTTCTTC.

The chain couples TRBV7-8 to TRBJ1-4; 7 positions match TRBD1. The CDR3 is 17 amino acids. The junction had 11 bases not matched to a gene; V was cut back by 0 bases and J by 7 bases. The germline CDR1 and CDR2 sequences are SGHVS and FQNEAQ. The CDR3 nucleotides are TGTGCCAGCAGCTTAGCGCGCCGGGACAGCGTAGGTGAAAAACTGTTTTTT. Translating it yields CASSLARRDSVGEKLFF.

This clonotype was seen repeatedly, ten times or more. The V call is TRBV5-6, the J call TRBJ2-2; TRBD1 is a possible D gene (5 bases). The length of the CDR3 is 18 residues. Germline CDR1 SGHDT, CDR2 YYEEEE. V was cut by 0 bases and J by 4 bases, with 19 bases left in between. The CDR3 is CASSLGLGAAGPTGELFF. In nucleotides, the CDR3 is TGTGCCAGCAGCTTGGGGTTGGGCGCGGCAGGGCCCACCGGGGAGCTGTTTTTT.

This clonotype was counted at least ten times. The chain has TRBV6-5 and TRBJ1-1; D remains ambiguous. Germline V CDR1 and CDR2: MNHEY, SVGAGI. This CDR3 has 13 amino acids. V was trimmed by 2 bases and J by 1 base, leaving 5 bases between them. DNA for the CDR3: TGTGCCAGCAGTTACGCCCGGAACACTGAAGCTTTCTTT. It specifies CASSYARNTEAFF.

This clonotype was recorded at least ten times. The chain carries TRBV7-2 and TRBJ1-1; TRBD1 matches at 8 bases. The CDR3 runs 13 residues. V trimming: 3 bases; J trimming: 8 bases; junction bases outside the gene matches: 5. Per the germline V gene, CDR1 is SGHTA and CDR2 is FQGNSA. The CDR3 region is CASSFQGAGEAFF. In DNA, the CDR3 is TGTGCCAGCAGCTTTCAGGGGGCGGGCGAAGCTTTCTTT. Full variable domain (remainder filled in from reference TRBV7-2 and TRBJ1-1): GAGVSQSPSNKVTEKGKDVELRCDPISGHTALYWYRQSLGQGLEFLIYFQGNSAPDKSGLPSDRFSAERTGGSVSTLTIQRTQQEDSAVYLCASSFQGAGEAFFGQGTRLTVV.

The J gene is TRBJ2-1, the V gene TRBV5-1; the match to TRBD1 covers 8 bases. With 4 bases clipped from V and 6 bases from J, the junction kept 18 bases outside the gene matches. The CDR3 sequence is 18 residues long. CDR1 is SGHRS and CDR2 is YFSETQ in the germline V gene. The chain's CDR3 is CASSPLGFAGGAGNEQFF. The CDR3, as DNA: TGCGCCAGCAGCCCCCTCGGGTTTGCAGGGGGCGCAGGCAATGAGCAGTTCTTC.